These 5 T cell receptor beta chains were all obtained from the same sample, sequenced in a study of blood T cell repertoires in COVID-19. Assay: immunoSEQ multiplex PCR; the TCRdb copy retains only in-frame clones and omits some. The data show some 240,000 clones, roughly four fifths seen once. The source material was PBMCs or T cells enriched from blood (not recorded which). These receptors were collected from a man between 25 and 39 years old with acute COVID-19.

This clone was picked up one time. The rearrangement uses TRBV2 and TRBJ2-1; 7 nucleotides line up with TRBD1. Germline V gene sequence: CDR1 SNHLY, CDR2 FYNNEI. The length of the CDR3 is 13 residues. Trimming took 6 bases from V and 5 from J; bases not matched to a gene: 4. The CDR3, as DNA: TGTGCCAGCAGAGGTGACAGGGACAATGAGCAGTTCTTC. Translation gives CASRGDRDNEQFF.

V gene TRBV5-1 combines with J gene TRBJ2-2; D ambiguous. CDR1 is SGHRS and CDR2 is YFSETQ in the germline V gene. The germline V and J ends were trimmed by 4 bases and 13 bases, with 20 bases remaining between them. The CDR3 loop spans 14 amino acids. The CDR3 DNA reads as TGCGCCAGCAGCCCTATACCAAGCGCCCCGGCGCTGTTTTTT. This codes for CASSPIPSAPALFF.

This clone was picked up a small number of times. The V and J genes are TRBV24-1 and TRBJ2-2; 7 bases align to TRBD2. This CDR3 is 17 amino acids long. The ends lost 3 bases at V and 5 bases at J; junction bases unmatched: 11. CDR1 is KGHDR, CDR2 SFDVKD, per germline. The CDR3 is CATSDPGRGSWTGELFF. CDR3 bases: TGTGCCACCAGTGATCCTGGGCGCGGGAGCTGGACCGGGGAGCTGTTTTTT.

The CDR3 nucleotides are TGTGCCAGCAGCCAAGTTAGCGGAAGCACAGATACGCAGTATTTT. This gives the protein CASSQVSGSTDTQYF. The chain couples TRBV4-2 to TRBJ2-3; tentatively, D is TRBD2 (6 bases). Per germline, CDR1 LGHNA and CDR2 YNFKEQ. The length of the CDR3 is 15 residues. Trimming took off 1 base at V and 0 bases at J, with 8 bases between the two ends.

This clone has more than one count but fewer than ten. V is TRBV11-2 and J is TRBJ2-1, with TRBD1 matching 7 bases. This CDR3 is built from 14 residues. After removal of 5 bases from V and 3 bases from J, the junction contained 4 bases not matched to a gene. The germline V gene has CDR1 SGHAT and CDR2 FQNNGV. CDR3 amino acids: CASSPGTVYNEQFF. DNA of the CDR3: TGTGCCAGCAGCCCCGGGACAGTCTACAATGAGCAGTTCTTC.